The present entry profiles one T cell receptor beta chain with its context. The antigen is unknown. Sequenced by immunoSEQ multiplex PCR; TCRdb stores in-frame clones only, minus some. Of 90,000 to 130,000 clones detected, roughly 84% appear once; the ten largest clones hold over 2.5%. Per the germline V gene, CDR1 is KGHSH and CDR2 is LQKENI. Trimming removed 2 bases from V and 1 base from J; junction bases left unmatched: 6. The CDR3 extends over 16 amino acids. These data come from a study of cytomegalovirus exposure and HLA in healthy donors. Study results and limitations: Both high specificity and high sensitivity reportedly marked the classifier's diagnosis of cytomegalovirus status. The study recorded 150 to 200 TCR beta chains that were cytomegalovirus-associated.

The TCR comes from a woman aged 18-29 years in good health and CMV-seronegative. Sequencing was carried out using PBMCs. The gene calls are TRBV18 and TRBJ1-1; TRBD1 matches 8 bases. CDR3 in DNA: TGTGCCAGCTCACCAACGTTGCAGGGGGCGAACACTGAAGCTTTCTTT. Protein sequence: CASSPTLQGANTEAFF.